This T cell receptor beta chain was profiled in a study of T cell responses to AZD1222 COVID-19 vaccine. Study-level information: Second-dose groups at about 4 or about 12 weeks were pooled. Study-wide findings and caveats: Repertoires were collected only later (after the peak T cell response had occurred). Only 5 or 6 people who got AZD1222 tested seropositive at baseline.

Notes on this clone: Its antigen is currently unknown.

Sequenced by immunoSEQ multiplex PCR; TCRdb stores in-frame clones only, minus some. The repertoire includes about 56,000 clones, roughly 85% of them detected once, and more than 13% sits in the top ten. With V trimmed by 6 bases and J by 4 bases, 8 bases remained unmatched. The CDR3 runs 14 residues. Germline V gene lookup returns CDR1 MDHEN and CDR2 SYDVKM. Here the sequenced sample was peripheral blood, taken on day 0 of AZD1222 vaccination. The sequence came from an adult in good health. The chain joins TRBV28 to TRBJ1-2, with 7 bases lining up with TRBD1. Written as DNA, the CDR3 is TGTGCCAGCAGACCGGACAGGAAGGTCTATGGCTACACCTTC. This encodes CASRPDRKVYGYTF.